The 18 T cell receptor delta chains below come from one sample, sequenced in a study of delta chains in infants with herpesvirus infections. Reverse transcription of PBMC RNA used primers specific for the gamma and delta chains. TCRdb reprocessed the RT-PCR reads through CATT. Found here are more than 900 delta-chain clones, approximately 30% of them singletons; the top ten hold roughly 18%. Material: peripheral blood, obtained at time point 3 of longitudinal follow-up. These receptors all come from a human donor who was a Ugandan infant, either HIV-exposed or HIV-unexposed (not recorded which).

Relative to its sample, this clone is medium-sized. This chain uses TRDV1 with TRDJ1; maybe TRDD3 (6 bases). With 5 bases removed from V and 0 bases from J, the gap between germline ends came to 34 bases. The CDR3 sequence is 22 residues long. Germline CDR1 and CDR2: TSWWSYY and QGS. The CDR3 sequence is CALGSSPPPKLGLPSYTDKLIF. The CDR3 DNA reads TGTGCTCTTGGGTCCAGCCCCCCTCCGAAGCTGGGGCTCCCCTCGTACACCGATAAACTCATCTTT.

As for this clone: A much larger clone lies a single base off, so this may be a read error. This CDR3 reads CALGEFKWCLTYPYTDKLIF. CDR3 nucleotides: TGTGCTCTTGGGGAATTTAAGTGGTGTCTAACCTACCCGTACACCGATAAACTCATCTTT. The chain uses TRDV1 and TRDJ1; D is possibly TRDD2 (5 bases). CDR1 is TSWWSYY, CDR2 QGS, per germline. Between the trimmed V and J ends, which lost 2 bases and 0 bases, there was a span of 25 bases. This CDR3 comprises 20 residues.

The chain links TRDV1 to TRDJ1, with D possibly being TRDD2 or TRDD3 (6 bases each). Between the trimmed V and J ends, which lost 3 bases and 0 bases, there was a span of 35 bases. The CDR3 runs 23 residues. The germline CDR1 and CDR2 sequences are TSWWSYY and QGS. CDR3 bases: TGTGCTCTTGGGGAGGAAATGGCCTTCCCCACATTGGGGGGCGGTTCGTACACCGATAAACTCATCTTT. This encodes CALGEEMAFPTLGGGSYTDKLIF.

The rearrangement uses TRDV1 and TRDJ1; 9 bases map to TRDD3. This CDR3 has 17 residues. The germline gives CDR1 TSWWSYY, CDR2 QGS. V was clipped by 0 bases and J by 10 bases; unmatched bases: 15. CDR3 loop: CALGELHTYWGTETLIF. DNA for the CDR3: TGTGCTCTTGGGGAACTTCACACGTACTGGGGGACCGAGACACTCATCTTT.

About this clone itself: Only one base separates this from a far larger clonotype, so it likely reflects a read error. This chain uses TRDV1 with TRDJ1; 9 bases are shared with TRDD3. CDR3 length equals 22 residues. From germline, CDR1 is TSWWSYY and CDR2 QGS. DNA for the CDR3: TGTGCTCTTGGGGAAGGATTCCCCTTCCGGTACTGGGGGAGCCCCTACACCAATAAACTCATCTTT. Encoded protein: CALGEGFPFRYWGSPYTNKLIF.

To note about this clone: With only one base between it and a far larger clone, this is likely a read error. The genes are TRDV2 and TRDJ3; 11 bases agree with TRDD3. V lost 3 bases and J lost 3; bases outside the gene matches: 9. CDR1 and CDR2 (germline): GEAIGNYY, EKD. The CDR3 totals 19 residues. In DNA, the CDR3 is TGTGCCTGTGACCATCTACTGGGGGATATAGGCTGGGACACCCGACAGATGTTTTTC. Its translation: CACDHLLGDIGWDTRQMFF.

The chain recombines TRDV2 with TRDJ1, with 8 bases fitting TRDD3. The J segment lost 4 bases and the V segment lost 0 bases, leaving 3 bases of the junction unmatched. The length of the CDR3 is 14 residues. CDR1 GEAIGNYY and CDR2 EKD come from the germline V gene. The CDR3 coding sequence is TGTGCCTGTGACACCCTGGGGGACTTCGATAAACTCATCTTT. Amino acids: CACDTLGDFDKLIF.

As concerns this clone: This likely reflects a read error, since a far larger clone is one base away. The CDR3 reads CALGEMTVPRVWRGNKLIF. DNA for the CDR3: TGTGCTCTTGGGGAAATGACGGTCCCGAGGGTATGGCGCGGGAATAAACTCATCTTT. This sequence joins TRDV1 and TRDJ1; D gene uncertain. The CDR3 contains 19 residues. Germline values: CDR1 TSWWSYY, CDR2 QGS. V shed 2 bases and J shed 6 bases, with 28 bases lying between them.

As concerns this clone: A clone one base away is much larger, so this may be a read error. The DNA for the CDR3 is TGTGCTCTTGGGGAACTTCGCCTTCCCTTCCTACGTAGACTGGCCCTCACCGATAAACTCATCTTT. Its protein product is CALGELRLPFLRRLALTDKLIF. The chain carries TRDV1 and TRDJ1; 9 nucleotides align to TRDD2. The V and J ends lost 0 bases and 1 base, in that order; junction bases with no gene match: 21. The CDR3 consists of 22 residues. Germline CDR1 TSWWSYY, CDR2 QGS.

This clone is categorized as medium-sized. The chain joins TRDV1 to TRDJ1, with D maybe TRDD3 (5 bases). This CDR3 region has 19 residues. Germline V gives CDR1 TSWWSYY, CDR2 QGS. Trimming cost V 4 bases and J 2 bases, with 26 bases left between them. The CDR3 sequence is CALGGGFAHPGLWTDKLIF. CDR3 in DNA: TGTGCTCTTGGGGGCGGTTTTGCCCACCCTGGGCTCTGGACCGATAAACTCATCTTT.

By frequency in the sample, this clone is large. The chain is built from TRDV1 and TRDJ1; 8 bases align to TRDD3. The germline gives CDR1 TSWWSYY, CDR2 QGS. Trimming at V came to 0 bases and at J to 0 bases, leaving 15 bases not matched to a gene. The CDR3 loop spans 20 amino acids. The CDR3, as DNA: TGTGCTCTTGGGGAACTCTTTGAACTGGGGGCCCTCTCGTACACCGATAAACTCATCTTT. This sequence encodes CALGELFELGALSYTDKLIF.

As for this clone: A much larger clone differs from this one at a single base, so this may be a read error. This chain joins TRDV1 and TRDJ1; a weak D match, TRDD2 (7 bases). CDR3 size: 20 residues. Trimming pared 0 bases from V and 2 bases from J, leaving 25 bases between. The germline V gene has CDR1 TSWWSYY and CDR2 QGS. CDR3 in amino acids: CALGELHSYIWGGNTDKLIF. CDR3 sequence (DNA): TGTGCTCTTGGGGAACTCCATTCCTACATATGGGGGGGTAATACCGATAAACTCATCTTT.

This clone was picked up one time. This is likely an artifact of a read error, given a far larger clone one base away. The chain links TRDV2 to TRDJ1, with 11 bases identical to TRDD3. There are 16 residues in the CDR3. The germline gives CDR1 GEAIGNYY, CDR2 EKD. V shed 1 base, J shed 2 bases, and the junction held 5 bases outside the gene matches. The CDR3 reads CACDTLGDRWTDKLIF. As DNA, the CDR3 is TGTGCCTGTGACACACTGGGGGATAGATGGACCGATAAACTCATCTTT.

This clone has only a few counts. This chain connects TRDV1 to TRDJ1; the match to TRDD3 covers 13 bases. V gave up 4 bases and J gave up 4 bases; unmatched junction bases: 18. Germline CDR1 and CDR2: TSWWSYY and QGS. The CDR3 has 20 residues. The CDR3 protein is CALGGWKLPILGDTRDKLIF. Written as DNA, the CDR3 is TGTGCTCTTGGGGGATGGAAGCTTCCAATACTGGGGGATACGCGCGATAAACTCATCTTT.

This rearrangement joins TRDV1 to TRDJ1; 8 nucleotides align to TRDD3. Germline-derived CDR1 and CDR2 are TSWWSYY and QGS. Trimming cost V 2 bases and J 4 bases; bases outside gene matches: 24. This CDR3 region has 21 residues. The DNA of the CDR3 is TGTGCTCTTGGGGAAGTAAGTAGATGGGCCTACGGGATACGCGGAGGCGATAAACTCATCTTT. Protein sequence: CALGEVSRWAYGIRGGDKLIF.

The rearrangement links TRAV38-2/DV8 to TRDJ1; possibly TRDD3 for D (6 bases). The CDR3 totals 14 residues. V was clipped by 7 bases and J by 0 bases, with 13 bases between them. The germline V gene encodes CDR1 TSESDYY and CDR2 QEAYKQQN. The CDR3 DNA reads as TGTGCTTATGGGGTGATGGGGGACACCGATAAACTCATCTTT. Protein product: CAYGVMGDTDKLIF.

The table lists this clone with a count of one. A single base separates this from a much larger clone, so it may be a read error. The same CDR3 also results from other DNA sequences found in this sample. This chain joins TRDV1 and TRDJ1, with TRDD3 identical over 12 bases. The CDR3 length is 20 residues. With V trimmed by 0 bases and J by 1 base, 12 bases remained unmatched. Germline CDR1 reads TSWWSYY; CDR2 reads QGS. CDR3 in DNA: TGTGCTCTTGGGGAACTGGCTTCTTACTGGGGGATACTTGTCACCGATAAACTCATCTTT. Amino acid sequence: CALGELASYWGILVTDKLIF.

By sample fraction, this clone is large. The gene calls are TRDV1 and TRDJ2; TRDD3 agrees at 12 bases. Germline loops: CDR1 TSWWSYY, CDR2 QGS. This CDR3 has 24 residues. Trimming took 4 bases from V and 4 from J; bases not matched to a gene: 28. This chain's CDR3 is CALGVKLSSLRLLGDTRETAQLFF. In nucleotides, the CDR3 is TGTGCTCTTGGGGTAAAGTTAAGTTCGTTACGTCTCCTGGGGGATACGCGCGAGACAGCACAACTCTTCTTT.